These T cell receptor beta chains were read from a single sample in a study of shared clonotypes between healthy human individuals. Method: immunoSEQ multiplex PCR; TCRdb's copy keeps in-frame clones and lacks some. The table lists around 1.1 million clones, roughly 80% of them singletons, with about 0.94% in the top ten. Sample: memory CD4+ T cells from PBMCs. Every receptor here comes from a man aged 18 to 29 in good health. Some clones in this sample may be carry-over from other donors' samples. The CDR3 runs from the conserved cysteine through the conserved F or W. Size tells how often a clone was seen (once, few, many) or the class of an expanded clone, and some rows leave it out.

j_gene: TRBJ2-3
v_gene: TRBV11-3
abundance: NA
CDR3aa: CASSLVHTDTQYF

j_gene: TRBJ2-5
v_gene: TRBV7-2
abundance: NA
CDR3aa: CASSLAQAQETQYF

j_gene: TRBJ2-3
v_gene: TRBV9
abundance: NA
CDR3aa: CASRPGQSTDTQYF

j_gene: TRBJ2-5
v_gene: TRBV6-4
abundance: once
CDR3aa: CASSDSRITGGWETQYF

j_gene: TRBJ2-2
v_gene: TRBV2
abundance: NA
CDR3aa: CASSQNTGELFF

j_gene: TRBJ2-5
v_gene: TRBV4-1
abundance: NA
CDR3aa: CASSQDPSGEGRETQYF

j_gene: TRBJ1-1
v_gene: TRBV7-2
abundance: NA
CDR3aa: CASSVTQGATEAFF

j_gene: TRBJ1-2
v_gene: TRBV7-3
abundance: once
CDR3aa: CASSATSTGGYTF

j_gene: TRBJ2-2
v_gene: TRBV5-4
abundance: NA
CDR3aa: CASSLGRPANTGELFF

j_gene: TRBJ2-1
v_gene: TRBV30
abundance: NA
CDR3aa: CAWSADRGFYNEQFF

j_gene: TRBJ2-2
v_gene: TRBV18
abundance: few
CDR3aa: CASSGQIGTGELFF

j_gene: TRBJ2-5
v_gene: TRBV7-2
abundance: NA
CDR3aa: CASSLVSLLGETQYF

j_gene: TRBJ2-7
v_gene: TRBV7-9
abundance: NA
CDR3aa: CASRVAGQSYEQYF

j_gene: TRBJ2-7
v_gene: TRBV2
abundance: few
CDR3aa: CASKDDRNEAYEQYF

j_gene: TRBJ2-7
v_gene: TRBV7-9
abundance: NA
CDR3aa: CASSLVAGSSEQYF

j_gene: TRBJ1-2
v_gene: TRBV28
abundance: NA
CDR3aa: CASKPETSPLRGYTF

j_gene: TRBJ2-7
v_gene: TRBV7-2
abundance: NA
CDR3aa: CASSLWFGQGGSEQYF

j_gene: TRBJ1-4
v_gene: TRBV5-6
abundance: NA
CDR3aa: CASSLYGREHEKLFF

j_gene: TRBJ2-1
v_gene: TRBV5-1
abundance: NA
CDR3aa: CASSLLTGYEQFF

j_gene: TRBJ1-2
v_gene: TRBV5-1
abundance: NA
CDR3aa: CASSLAQGGRDGYTF

j_gene: TRBJ2-7
v_gene: TRBV27
abundance: NA
CDR3aa: CASSLYRGSYEQYF

j_gene: TRBJ1-1
v_gene: TRBV5-1
abundance: NA
CDR3aa: CASSWTGGSGEAFF

j_gene: TRBJ1-2
v_gene: TRBV11-2
abundance: NA
CDR3aa: CASSLTDRILYGYTF

j_gene: TRBJ2-5
v_gene: TRBV25-1
abundance: NA
CDR3aa: CASSEGRGTGVGETQYF

j_gene: TRBJ2-7
v_gene: TRBV10-1
abundance: few
CDR3aa: CASSEGLAGSAYEQYF

j_gene: TRBJ1-5
v_gene: TRBV19
abundance: few
CDR3aa: CASDRVLSNQPQHF

j_gene: TRBJ2-3
v_gene: TRBV10-3
abundance: NA
CDR3aa: CAIGTSGRASTDTQYF

j_gene: TRBJ1-3
v_gene: TRBV18
abundance: NA
CDR3aa: CASSPDRIRSGNTIYF

j_gene: TRBJ2-2
v_gene: TRBV2
abundance: few
CDR3aa: CASSDKLAGVAGELFF

j_gene: TRBJ1-5
v_gene: TRBV18
abundance: NA
CDR3aa: CASSQGSNQPQHF

j_gene: TRBJ2-3
v_gene: TRBV6-5
abundance: NA
CDR3aa: CASSVTGGRTDTQYF

j_gene: TRBJ1-4
v_gene: TRBV18
abundance: few
CDR3aa: CASSPAAGDEKLFF

j_gene: TRBJ1-2
v_gene: TRBV7-2
abundance: many
CDR3aa: CASSGQNYGYTF

j_gene: TRBJ2-3
v_gene: TRBV10-2
abundance: once
CDR3aa: CASSAETDTQYF

j_gene: TRBJ1-2
v_gene: TRBV7-9
abundance: NA
CDR3aa: CASSLAGTDGGYTF

j_gene: TRBJ2-5
v_gene: TRBV18
abundance: NA
CDR3aa: CASSPPRGLRQETQYF

j_gene: TRBJ1-2
v_gene: TRBV7-8
abundance: few
CDR3aa: CASSLVGGSGGYTF

j_gene: TRBJ2-3
v_gene: TRBV5-1
abundance: NA
CDR3aa: CASSPRDRGTDTQYF

j_gene: TRBJ2-2
v_gene: TRBV7-9
abundance: NA
CDR3aa: CASSDQYAGGNTGELFF

j_gene: TRBJ2-7
v_gene: TRBV5-4
abundance: NA
CDR3aa: CASSLGGLAGDEQYF

j_gene: TRBJ1-2
v_gene: TRBV5-6
abundance: NA
CDR3aa: CASSLFTGGYTF

j_gene: TRBJ1-1
v_gene: TRBV6-1
abundance: NA
CDR3aa: CASSEWVGFEAFF

j_gene: TRBJ1-4
v_gene: TRBV28
abundance: NA
CDR3aa: CASSPNLWGTNEKLFF

j_gene: TRBJ2-3
v_gene: TRBV5-1
abundance: NA
CDR3aa: CASSTLSSNSDTQYF

j_gene: TRBJ1-1
v_gene: TRBV5-1
abundance: NA
CDR3aa: CASSLQGDTEAFF

j_gene: TRBJ1-2
v_gene: TRBV28
abundance: NA
CDR3aa: CASSTDRVYGYTF

j_gene: TRBJ2-3
v_gene: TRBV30
abundance: NA
CDR3aa: CAWSPQGATQYF

j_gene: TRBJ2-3
v_gene: TRBV28
abundance: once
CDR3aa: CASSLRGLAGVSDTQYF